This T cell receptor beta chain was recorded in a study of blood T cell repertoires in COVID-19. Across the study: COVID-19 samples, acute and convalescent, were from the United States, Italy and Spain. T cells, B-cell-depleted T cells, or PBMCs provided the cDNA or gDNA that served as material.

In Seattle, patients joined the study during active infection and were tracked longitudinally. This table comes from immunoSEQ multiplex PCR, and its TCRdb copy is limited to in-frame clones, with some not included. The data contain approximately 480,000 clones, nearly 90% of them singletons. A single count supports this clone. Per germline, CDR1 SGHVS and CDR2 FNYEAQ. The J segment lost 4 bases and the V segment lost 7 bases, leaving 8 bases of the junction unmatched. The CDR3 has 15 residues. The specimen sequenced was peripheral blood. The chain combines TRBV7-6 with TRBJ2-3; 10 nucleotides agree with TRBD1. The clonotype originates from a young man with COVID-19, enrolled during active disease. The CDR3 protein is CASTMGQGLSDTQYF. CDR3 sequence (DNA): TGTGCCAGCACCATGGGACAGGGGCTGTCAGATACGCAGTATTTT.